This T cell receptor (beta chain) was profiled in a study of breast tumors, draining lymph nodes, adjacent tissues. Regarding the study as a whole: Tumor TCR diversity was below lymph nodes but above nontumor tissue.

Breast cancer patients provided tissue from their axillary draining lymph nodes. Germline CDR1 MNHNY, CDR2 SVGAGI (reference sequence). This CDR3 region has 17 residues. V was shortened by 6 bases and J by 1 base, with 18 bases between the two germline ends. To note about this clonotype: Its specificity is not known.

TCRdb passed the multiplex PCR reads through MiXCR, listing each CDR3 protein once. The sample lists under 150,000 distinct CDR3 sequences, less than 25% occurring once. The chain employs TRBV6-6 and TRBJ2-2, with a weak D call TRBD2 (5 bases). The receptor was isolated from a female donor with breast cancer. Some clones in this sample may be carry-over from other donors' samples. Sequenced: axillary lymph node tissue. In DNA form, the CDR3 reads TGTGCCAGCAGGGGCCTTTTAGCGTGGCAGAACACCGGGGAGCTGTTTTTT. Translation gives CASRGLLAWQNTGELFF.